The sequence of this TCR beta chain was determined in a study of blood T cell repertoires in COVID-19 (dated by TCRdb to about 2020). A note on the overall study: The collaborator samples originated in the United States, Italy and Spain and spanned the acute and convalescent phases of COVID-19. HLA class I and class II types, where available, came from metadata supplied by the sample provider rather than from assay-based typing. The dataset comprised deeply sampled blood TCRbeta repertoires from subjects exposed to, actively infected with, or recovered from COVID-19. The prospective study material was composed of cDNA or gDNA derived from T cells, B-cell-depleted T cells, or PBMCs. The repertoires were released in a freely available public database meant as a resource for research on the immune response to SARS-CoV-2. Nearly every sample came with metadata listing a de-identified subject ID, COVID-19 status, age in years and sex. The samples were drawn from the first 160 participants of the ongoing ImmuneRACE study and from 1,254 subjects provided by 6 global collaborators.

What the work shows at the level of the full study, not this receptor alone: How much clinical and demographic metadata was included differed by source and by participant, and the metadata was provided uncurated.

TCRbeta CDR3 regions were amplified from genomic DNA by means of the immunoSEQ Assay, a bias-controlled multiplex PCR. The source study handled its data this way. The number of nucleated cells in each sample was estimated from the amplification of reference gene primers within the assay. To quantify the absolute abundance of each unique TCRbeta CDR3 rearrangement, sequence reads were collapsed and filtered. For each sample, productive Simpson clonality was calculated as the square root of Simpson's diversity index over productive rearrangements. The table comes from immuneACCESS by way of TCRdb, which keeps in-frame sequences with V and J called. Part of the clones is missing from these tables; in studies checked, under half for an unresolved V gene and the rest for unknown reasons. Clone size and the V and J calls come from that table; the DNA yielded D and trimming. The sample table records 110,000 or so clones; around 85% of these occur just once. 10% to 15% of the sample is taken by the ten largest.

To note about this clone: It lacks a known antigen. Per-base quality was not reported, and no clone a single base away is much larger than it.

Collaborating institutions collected whole blood in K2EDTA tubes following their own protocols. For TCRbeta analysis, collaborators shipped samples in one of three forms: frozen whole blood, isolated PBMCs, or DNA extracted from either of those sample types. The source material was peripheral blood. This sequence was found in a human donor in a cohort sampled during active COVID-19.

The CDR3: CASDGGPNGELFF. Here is the DNA: TGTGCCAGTGACGGGGGGCCGAACGGGGAGCTGTTTTTT. The chain is made from TRBV12-3 or TRBV12-4 and TRBJ2-2, and perhaps TRBD2 as D gene, on 7 matching bases. There are 13 amino acids in the CDR3, from cysteine to phenylalanine inclusive. Left in the record is the CDR3 DNA by itself, 39 bases read in frame from the first base. The V end loses 9 bases and the J end loses 7 bases, and a stretch of 15 bases separates them.